This TCR beta chain is from a study of blood T cell repertoires in COVID-19. Original analysis: From reference gene primer amplification, estimates of nucleated cell counts were derived. The table came from immunoSEQ multiplex PCR; TCRdb's copy has only in-frame clones and leaves some out. D and trimming come from the DNA, and the V and J calls and clone size come from that table. The repertoire includes more than 25,000 clones, approximately 92% of them detected once, and about 9.4% sits in the top ten. The V gene's germline CDR1 is LNHDA and CDR2 SQIVND (reference sequence). The V end was cut by 3 bases, the J end by 1 base, with 3 bases between. The CDR3 contains 12 residues. This clone showed up just once.

The sequenced sample was peripheral blood. This TCR was sampled from a man aged 60 to 69 with acute or convalescent COVID-19. The chain joins TRBV19 to TRBJ1-1; D is uncertain. CDR3 sequence (DNA): TGTGCCAGTAGTATCGGGAACACTGAAGCTTTCTTT. Amino acids: CASSIGNTEAFF.